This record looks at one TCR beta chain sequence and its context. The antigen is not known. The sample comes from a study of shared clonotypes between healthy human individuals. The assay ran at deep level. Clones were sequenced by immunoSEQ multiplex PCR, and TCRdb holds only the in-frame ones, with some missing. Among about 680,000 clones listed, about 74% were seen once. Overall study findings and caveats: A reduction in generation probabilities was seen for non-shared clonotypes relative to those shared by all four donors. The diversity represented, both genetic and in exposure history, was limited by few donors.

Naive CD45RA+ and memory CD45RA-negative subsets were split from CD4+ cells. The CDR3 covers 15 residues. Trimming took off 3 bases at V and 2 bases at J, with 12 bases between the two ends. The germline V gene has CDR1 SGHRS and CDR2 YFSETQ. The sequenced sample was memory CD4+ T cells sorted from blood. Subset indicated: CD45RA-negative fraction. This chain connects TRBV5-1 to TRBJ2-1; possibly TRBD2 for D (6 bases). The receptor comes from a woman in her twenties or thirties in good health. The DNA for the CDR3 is TGCGCCAGCAGCTGGTCGGGAGTTCCCTACAATGAGCAGTTCTTC. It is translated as CASSWSGVPYNEQFF. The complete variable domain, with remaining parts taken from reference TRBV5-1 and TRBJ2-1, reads KAGVTQTPRYLIKTRGQQVTLSCSPISGHRSVSWYQQTPGQGLQFLFEYFSETQRNKGNFPGRFSGRQFSNSRSEMNVSTLELGDSALYLCASSWSGVPYNEQFFGPGTRLTVL.